Here is one T cell receptor (beta chain) with its context. Antigen: not known. TCRdb's table, derived via immunoSEQ multiplex PCR, lists solely in-frame clones and lacks some. Counted here are 30,000 to 35,000 clones, roughly 89% occurring once; the ten biggest clones make up 6.5% to 8.5%. These data originate in a study of lymphopenia after photon versus proton radiotherapy. Findings of the study overall: In patients who died, overall survival fell as post-nadir TCR diversity dropped more. Under photons, naive T cells and diversity fell while effector/memory populations rose. After the lymphocyte nadir, photon-treated repertoires showed oligoclonal expansion, especially of CD8+ Temra cells.

The CDR3 extends over 15 amino acids. The V gene end was trimmed by 3 bases and the J gene end by 8 bases; junction bases not matched to a gene: 9. CDR1 and CDR2 (germline): LNHNV, YYDKDF (reference sequence). Sample: peripheral blood, taken from a patient treated with proton-based radiotherapy. This clonotype was obtained from a woman in her 70s with pancreatic cancer. Some clones in this sample may be carry-over from other donors' samples. The chain uses TRBV15 and TRBJ1-4, with TRBD1 identical over 7 bases. The chain's CDR3 is CATSRNRDSGEKLFF. CDR3 nucleotide sequence: TGTGCCACCAGCAGGAACCGGGACAGCGGCGAAAAACTGTTTTTT.